This T cell receptor beta chain was captured by sequencing in a study of shared clonotypes between healthy human individuals. Findings of the study overall: Blood was the sole source, and tissue repertoires probably differ. Despite large depth, sorted-subset datasets appeared incompletely sequenced.

Subsets obtained from CD4+ cells comprised CD45RA+ naive and CD45RA-negative memory cells. J gave up 0 bases and V 4 bases, and 9 bases lay outside the gene matches. CDR3 size: 17 residues. Germline CDR1 and CDR2: MDHEN and SYDVKM. Produced via immunoSEQ multiplex PCR; TCRdb's table is partial and in-frame only. The sample carries some 2 million clones, approximately 95% recorded once. This clone was detected once. The antigen is undetermined. The V and J genes are TRBV28 and TRBJ1-5; 7 bases map to TRBD1. This clonotype was obtained from a man between 18 and 35 years old in good health. The specimen was naive CD4+ T cells sorted from blood. Stated subset: CD45RA+ positively selected. As DNA, the CDR3 is TGTGCCAGCAGTTCCGCCGCAGGGGGGGTTAGCAATCAGCCCCAGCATTTT. Translating it yields CASSSAAGGVSNQPQHF.